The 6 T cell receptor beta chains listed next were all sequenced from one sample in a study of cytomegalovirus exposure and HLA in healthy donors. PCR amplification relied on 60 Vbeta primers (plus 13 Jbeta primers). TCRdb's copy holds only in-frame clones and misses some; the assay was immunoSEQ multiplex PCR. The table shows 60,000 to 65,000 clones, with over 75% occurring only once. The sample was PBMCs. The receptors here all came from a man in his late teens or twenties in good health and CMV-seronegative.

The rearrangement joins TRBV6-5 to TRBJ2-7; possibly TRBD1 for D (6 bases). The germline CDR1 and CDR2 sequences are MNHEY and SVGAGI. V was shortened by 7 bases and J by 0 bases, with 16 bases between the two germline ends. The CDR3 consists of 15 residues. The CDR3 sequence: CASNRSGTPSYEQYF. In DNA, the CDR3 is TGTGCCAGCAATCGCTCCGGGACACCCTCCTACGAGCAGTACTTC.

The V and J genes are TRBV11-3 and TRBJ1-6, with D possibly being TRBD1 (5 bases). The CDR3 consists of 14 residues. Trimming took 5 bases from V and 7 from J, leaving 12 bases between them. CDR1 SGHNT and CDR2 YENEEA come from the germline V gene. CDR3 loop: CASSLRVRNSPLHF. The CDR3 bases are TGTGCCAGCAGCCTCAGGGTCAGGAATTCACCCCTCCACTTT.

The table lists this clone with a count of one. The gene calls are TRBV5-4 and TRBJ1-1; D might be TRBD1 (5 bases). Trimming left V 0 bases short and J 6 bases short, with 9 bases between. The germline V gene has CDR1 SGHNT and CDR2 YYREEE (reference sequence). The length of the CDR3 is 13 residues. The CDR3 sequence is CASSLAGGSEAFF. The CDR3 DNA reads TGTGCCAGCAGCTTGGCCGGGGGGTCTGAAGCTTTCTTT.

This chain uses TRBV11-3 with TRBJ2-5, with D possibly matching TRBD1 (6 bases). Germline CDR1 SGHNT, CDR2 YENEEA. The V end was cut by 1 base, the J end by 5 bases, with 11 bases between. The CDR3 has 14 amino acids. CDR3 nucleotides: TGTGCCAGCAGCTTAGGGGGGCCTCGCGAGACCCAGTACTTC. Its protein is CASSLGGPRETQYF.

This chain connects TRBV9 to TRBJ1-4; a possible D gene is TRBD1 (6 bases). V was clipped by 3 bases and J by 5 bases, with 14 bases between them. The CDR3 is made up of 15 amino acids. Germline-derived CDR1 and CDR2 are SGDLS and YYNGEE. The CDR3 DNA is TGTGCCAGCAGCGCCCGGGGGGCCCCCAATGAAAAACTGTTTTTT. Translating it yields CASSARGAPNEKLFF.

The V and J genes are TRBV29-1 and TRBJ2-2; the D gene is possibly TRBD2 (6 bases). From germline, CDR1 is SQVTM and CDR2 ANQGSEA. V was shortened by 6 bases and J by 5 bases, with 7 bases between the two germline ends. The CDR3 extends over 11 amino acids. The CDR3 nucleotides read TGCAGCGTCGGGGGAACCGGGGAGCTGTTTTTT. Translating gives CSVGGTGELFF.